Shown below are 13 T cell receptor beta chains from a single sample sequenced in a study of early T cells in non-severe SARS-CoV-2 infection. MiXCR, run by TCRdb on the 5' RACE reads, gives a single entry per CDR3 protein. Among some 27,000 distinct CDR3 sequences listed, approximately 4.2% were seen once. Material: whole blood. These receptors were taken from an adult who was a healthcare worker with PCR-confirmed SARS-CoV-2 infection or an uninfected control (not recorded which).

This clonotype was counted many times. The J gene is TRBJ2-7, the V gene TRBV11-2; D is perhaps TRBD2 (5 bases). Trimming left V 6 bases short and J 0 bases short, with 12 bases between. CDR1 and CDR2 (germline): SGHAT, FQNNGV. The CDR3 runs 14 residues. Here the CDR3 reads CASSSVGSSYEQYF. In DNA, the CDR3 is TGTGCCAGCAGTAGCGTAGGGAGCTCCTACGAGCAGTACTTC.

This clonotype has ten or more counts. The rearrangement uses TRBV29-1 and TRBJ2-1; no reliable D call. Germline V gives CDR1 SQVTM, CDR2 ANQGSEA. V lost 2 bases, J lost 12 bases, and 8 bases lay in between. The length of the CDR3 is 10 residues. The CDR3 DNA follows: TGCAGCGTTGAACTTATTGGGCAGTTCTTC. Translated: CSVELIGQFF.

This clonotype was counted ten times or more. For the CDR3, the DNA is TGCAGCGCGGGCGAGCGGGGCTACACCTTC. Amino acids: CSAGERGYTF. V is TRBV29-1 and J is TRBJ1-2; D gene ambiguous. Per the germline V gene, CDR1 is SQVTM and CDR2 is ANQGSEA. Trimming removed 7 bases from V and 8 bases from J, with 11 bases in between. This CDR3 has 10 residues.

This clonotype was seen ten or more times. CDR3 sequence: CSGREETQYF. The CDR3 DNA sequence: TGCAGCGGCAGGGAAGAGACCCAGTACTTC. The V call is TRBV29-1, the J call TRBJ2-5, with TRBD1 as a possible D gene (5 bases). The V gene lost 7 bases and the J gene lost 3 bases, with 6 bases spanning the gap. Germline V lookup: CDR1 SQVTM, CDR2 ANQGSEA. The CDR3 runs to 10 residues.

This clonotype was seen only a few times. The chain joins TRBV20-1 to TRBJ2-7, with 13 bases aligning to TRBD2. V lost 0 bases, J lost 2 bases, and 4 bases stayed unmatched. Per germline, CDR1 DFQATT and CDR2 SNEGSKA (reference sequence). This CDR3 is built from 16 residues. CDR3 protein: CSARDPGTSGTYEQYF. CDR3 nucleotides: TGCAGTGCTAGAGATCCTGGGACTAGCGGGACCTACGAGCAGTACTTC.

The chain carries TRBV3-1 and TRBJ1-4, with 8 bases aligning to TRBD1. The germline V gene encodes CDR1 LGHDT and CDR2 YNNKEL (reference sequence). The J segment lost 8 bases and the V segment lost 10 bases, leaving 9 bases of the junction unmatched. The CDR3 is 13 amino acids. CDR3 DNA: TGTGCCACCGCGGACAGGGTTGGCGAAAAACTGTTTTTT. Amino acids: CATADRVGEKLFF.

In its sample, this clonotype was seen a few times. The V gene is TRBV11-2, the J gene TRBJ2-7; D assignment may be TRBD1 or TRBD2 (5 bases each). The germline V gene has CDR1 SGHAT and CDR2 FQNNGV. The CDR3 extends over 15 amino acids. Trimming pared 4 bases from V and 2 bases from J, leaving 15 bases between. The CDR3 DNA follows: TGTGCCAGCAGCTCCCCCCGGGGCACTACCTACGAGCAGTACTTC. As protein: CASSSPRGTTYEQYF.

The sample holds many counts of this clonotype. V gene TRBV29-1 combines with J gene TRBJ2-1; D gene ambiguous. Germline V CDR1 and CDR2: SQVTM, ANQGSEA. The CDR3 has 12 amino acids. V lost 6 bases to trimming and J lost 5 bases, with 11 bases between them. The CDR3 is CSVWTNNNEQFF. The CDR3 DNA reads TGCAGCGTGTGGACCAACAACAATGAGCAGTTCTTC.

This sequence joins TRBV7-9 and TRBJ2-1, with D maybe TRBD2 (6 bases). The CDR3 has 14 amino acids. CDR1 is SEHNR, CDR2 FQNEAQ, per germline (reference sequence). V dropped 3 bases and J dropped 6 bases, with 12 bases sitting between them. CDR3 nucleotides: TGTGCCAGCAGCTTGCCCTTTAGCGGCAATGAGCAGTTCTTC. This gives the protein CASSLPFSGNEQFF.

At least ten counts were recorded for this clonotype. The chain carries TRBV6-6 and TRBJ2-7; 7 nucleotides line up with TRBD2. J was trimmed by 0 bases and V by 5 bases; bases with no gene match: 7. CDR3 length: 15 amino acids. CDR1 MNHNY and CDR2 SVGAGI come from the germline V gene (reference sequence). CDR3 DNA: TGTGCCAGCAGTCGGGGGGACGGGAGCTCCTACGAGCAGTACTTC. Amino acids: CASSRGDGSSYEQYF.

In its sample, this clonotype was seen many times. This chain's CDR3 is CASSLLQGSGTGGGETQYF. The CDR3, as DNA: TGCGCCAGCAGCCTTCTTCAAGGGTCCGGGACAGGGGGAGGAGAGACCCAGTACTTC. The J gene is TRBJ2-5, the V gene TRBV4-1; TRBD1 matches 11 bases. CDR1 is MGHRA and CDR2 is YSYEKL in the germline V gene. The CDR3 is made up of 19 amino acids. The V segment lost 4 bases and the J segment 4 bases; nucleotides outside the gene matches: 17.

This clonotype was counted ten times or more. This sequence joins TRBV5-4 and TRBJ2-2; 9 nucleotides match TRBD1. CDR3 length equals 17 residues. Germline values: CDR1 SGHNT, CDR2 YYREEE (reference sequence). V lost 2 bases, J lost 0 bases, and 5 bases stayed unmatched. The CDR3 reads CASSLGGQGSNTGELFF. In DNA, the CDR3 is TGTGCCAGCAGCTTAGGGGGACAGGGCTCGAACACCGGGGAGCTGTTTTTT.

In this sample, this clonotype turned up many times. The rearrangement links TRBV2 to TRBJ2-2, with D unclear. Germline V lookup: CDR1 SNHLY, CDR2 FYNNEI. V lost 3 bases and J 3 bases, leaving 2 bases between the germline ends. This CDR3 comprises 12 residues. CDR3 in amino acids: CASSDHTGELFF. CDR3 nucleotide sequence: TGTGCCAGCAGTGACCACACCGGGGAGCTGTTTTTT.